These 4 T cell receptor beta chains were sequenced from one sample in a study of cytomegalovirus exposure and HLA in healthy donors. Primers included in the PCR were 60 Vbeta and 13 Jbeta primers. Here immunoSEQ multiplex PCR was the method, and the copy in TCRdb shows in-frame clones only, minus some. This table has some 150,000 clones, nearly 80% appearing once. The specimen was PBMCs. These receptors all stem from a male donor in good health and CMV-seronegative.

Only a few counts were recorded for this clone. This chain connects TRBV4-1 to TRBJ1-4; 10 nucleotides align to TRBD1. CDR3 length: 14 residues. V trimming: 4 bases; J trimming: 7 bases; junction bases outside the gene matches: 3. CDR1 MGHRA and CDR2 YSYEKL come from the germline V gene. The CDR3 protein is CASSPGTGVEKLFF. The CDR3 DNA is TGCGCCAGCAGCCCCGGGACAGGGGTTGAAAAACTGTTTTTT.

The gene calls are TRBV30 and TRBJ1-2, with TRBD1 matching over 7 bases. Germline CDR1 GTSNPN, CDR2 SVGIG (reference sequence). This CDR3 is built from 13 residues. V lost 2 bases to trimming and J lost 9 bases; unmatched junction nucleotides: 9. The CDR3 reads CAWSPSGGQRYTF. CDR3 in DNA: TGTGCCTGGAGTCCCTCAGGGGGACAGCGCTACACCTTC.

The J gene is TRBJ1-6, the V gene TRBV5-1, with 10 bases aligning to TRBD1. The CDR3 sequence is 14 residues long. The J segment lost 10 bases and the V segment lost 4 bases, leaving 5 bases of the junction unmatched. The V gene's germline CDR1 is SGHRS and CDR2 YFSETQ. The CDR3 here is CASSDRQGASPLHF. The CDR3 DNA reads TGCGCCAGCAGCGATAGACAGGGGGCCTCACCCCTCCACTTT.

The chain is built from TRBV5-1 and TRBJ2-1, with TRBD1 matching 8 bases. The germline V gene encodes CDR1 SGHRS and CDR2 YFSETQ. The CDR3 contains 16 residues. V shed 0 bases and J 8 bases; nucleotides not matched to a gene: 10. The CDR3 loop is CASSLGSWTGWDEQFF. DNA for the CDR3: TGCGCCAGCAGCTTGGGTAGCTGGACAGGGTGGGATGAGCAGTTCTTC.